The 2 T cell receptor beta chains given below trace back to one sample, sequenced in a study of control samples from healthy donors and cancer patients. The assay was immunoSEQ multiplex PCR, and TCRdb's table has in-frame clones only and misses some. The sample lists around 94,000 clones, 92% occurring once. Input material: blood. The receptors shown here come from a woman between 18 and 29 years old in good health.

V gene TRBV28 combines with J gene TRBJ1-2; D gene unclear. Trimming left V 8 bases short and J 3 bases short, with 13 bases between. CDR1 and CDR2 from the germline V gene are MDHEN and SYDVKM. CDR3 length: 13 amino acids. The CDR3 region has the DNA TGTGCCAGCGGAGCGGAACATTACTATGGCTACACCTTC. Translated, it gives CASGAEHYYGYTF.

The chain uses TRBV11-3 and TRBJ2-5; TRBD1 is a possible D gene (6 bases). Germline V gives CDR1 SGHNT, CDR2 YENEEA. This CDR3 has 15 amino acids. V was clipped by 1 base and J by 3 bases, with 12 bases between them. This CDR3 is CASSLGGRGEETQYF. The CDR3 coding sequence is TGTGCCAGCAGCTTAGGGGGCAGGGGTGAAGAGACCCAGTACTTC. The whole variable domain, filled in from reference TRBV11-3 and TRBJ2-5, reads EAGVVQSPRYKIIEKKQPVAFWCNPISGHNTLYWYLQNLGQGPELLIRYENEEAVDDSQLPKDRFSAERLKGVDSTLKIQPAELGDSAVYLCASSLGGRGEETQYFGPGTRLLVL.